Presented here are 19 T cell receptor beta chains from one specimen sequenced in a study of cytomegalovirus exposure and HLA in healthy donors. Sequencing used immunoSEQ multiplex PCR; TCRdb keeps in-frame clones, though not all of them. The repertoire holds around 160,000 clones, 85% seen once, with 2% to 2.5% in the top ten. The sequencing sample was made of PBMCs. Every receptor here comes from a man aged 30 to 39 in good health and CMV-seropositive.

DNA for the CDR3: TGTGCCAGCAGCCTCGGGGACAATGAGCAGTTCTTC. This codes for CASSLGDNEQFF. The chain couples TRBV6-5 to TRBJ2-1; D might be TRBD2 (5 bases). With 6 bases removed from V and 5 bases from J, the gap between germline ends came to 8 bases. Germline values: CDR1 MNHEY, CDR2 SVGAGI. CDR3 size: 12 residues.

The rearrangement uses TRBV9 and TRBJ2-2; 9 bases are shared with TRBD2. The CDR3 is made up of 15 amino acids. The V gene end was trimmed by 5 bases and the J gene end by 2 bases; junction bases not matched to a gene: 4. Looked up from germline, CDR1 is SGDLS and CDR2 is YYNGEE. The CDR3 DNA is TGTGCCAGCAGGCGGGGGGGCCTCAACACCGGGGAGCTGTTTTTT. It specifies CASRRGGLNTGELFF.

This clone occurred once. The chain uses TRBV11-2 and TRBJ2-1; TRBD2 matches at 9 bases. Germline assignment: CDR1 SGHAT and CDR2 FQNNGV. The CDR3 consists of 16 residues. V was pared by 1 base and J by 10 bases, with 11 bases of the junction left unmatched. CDR3 sequence: CASSLAGGGGAGEQFF. For the CDR3, the DNA is TGTGCCAGCAGCTTAGCTGGAGGCGGGGGGGCCGGGGAGCAGTTCTTC.

This chain links TRBV6-1 with TRBJ1-1; 7 positions agree with TRBD1. With 10 bases clipped from V and 4 bases from J, the junction kept 9 bases outside the gene matches. The CDR3 is 13 residues long. Per germline, CDR1 MNHNS and CDR2 SASEGT. The CDR3: CANSWDSRTEAFF. CDR3 nucleotides: TGTGCCAACTCTTGGGACAGTCGCACTGAAGCTTTCTTT.

The V and J genes are TRBV5-4 and TRBJ2-3; TRBD2 is a possible D gene (7 bases). CDR1 and CDR2 from the germline V gene are SGHNT and YYREEE (reference sequence). The CDR3 sequence is 14 residues long. Trimming stripped 3 bases from V and 5 bases from J, with 13 bases between. Here the CDR3 reads CASSYLGGGDTQYF. The CDR3 coding sequence is TGTGCCAGCAGCTACCTGGGAGGGGGAGATACGCAGTATTTT.

The J gene is TRBJ2-7, the V gene TRBV11-3; D gene uncertain. The CDR3 is made up of 15 amino acids. The germline V gene has CDR1 SGHNT and CDR2 YENEEA. The V and J ends lost 1 base and 0 bases respectively, with 10 bases between them. CDR3 DNA: TGTGCCAGCAGCTTAGGGGTCGGGTACTCCTACGAGCAGTACTTC. This translates into CASSLGVGYSYEQYF.

V gene TRBV27 combines with J gene TRBJ2-3; weak D call: TRBD2 (5 bases). CDR3 length: 15 residues. The V end lost 3 bases, the J end lost 2 bases, and 12 bases lay between the germline ends. The germline V gene has CDR1 MNHEY and CDR2 SMNVEV (reference sequence). The CDR3 DNA sequence: TGTGCCAGCAGTTTTACGGGGTCCTTCACAGATACGCAGTATTTT. Its protein is CASSFTGSFTDTQYF.

The rearrangement uses TRBV30 and TRBJ1-6; D might be TRBD1 (6 bases). This CDR3 has 16 residues. V gave up 0 bases and J gave up 8 bases, with 17 bases separating them. The germline gives CDR1 GTSNPN, CDR2 SVGIG (reference sequence). The CDR3 region is CAWSVQGVWNYSPLHF. CDR3 nucleotide sequence: TGTGCCTGGAGTGTACAGGGAGTGTGGAATTATTCACCCCTCCACTTT.

The CDR3 is CASTRDANTGELFF. The CDR3 region has the DNA TGTGCCAGTACCCGGGATGCGAACACCGGGGAGCTGTTTTTT. The gene calls are TRBV19 and TRBJ2-2; perhaps TRBD2 as D (5 bases). Trimming stripped 7 bases from V and 0 bases from J, with 9 bases between. Germline CDR1 and CDR2: LNHDA and SQIVND (reference sequence). The CDR3 covers 14 residues.

The V call is TRBV5-4, the J call TRBJ1-4; D is perhaps TRBD1 (5 bases). CDR1 and CDR2 from the germline V gene are SGHNT and YYREEE (reference sequence). V lost 0 bases, J lost 8 bases, and 14 bases lay in between. The CDR3 has 15 amino acids. The CDR3 sequence: CASSLVGARKEKLFF. DNA for the CDR3: TGTGCCAGCAGCTTGGTTGGGGCCCGTAAGGAAAAACTGTTTTTT.

The chain combines TRBV19 with TRBJ2-3, with a weak D call TRBD1 (6 bases). The CDR3 totals 14 residues. The V and J ends lost 3 bases and 3 bases respectively, with 10 bases between them. The germline gives CDR1 LNHDA, CDR2 SQIVND (reference sequence). This CDR3 reads CASSIRRGTDTQYF. The CDR3 bases are TGTGCCAGTAGTATCCGTAGGGGGACAGATACGCAGTATTTT. The variable domain in full, completed from reference TRBV19 and TRBJ2-3, reads DGGITQSPKYLFRKEGQNVTLSCEQNLNHDAMYWYRQDPGQGLRLIYYSQIVNDFQKGDIAEGYSVSREKKESFPLTVTSAQKNPTAFYLCASSIRRGTDTQYFGPGTRLTVL.

This sequence joins TRBV4-1 and TRBJ2-2, with D unresolved. The CDR3 totals 15 residues. Germline V gene lookup returns CDR1 MGHRA and CDR2 YSYEKL. V was cut by 0 bases and J by 3 bases, with 8 bases left in between. CDR3 DNA: TGCGCCAGCAGCCAAGAAACAGATGACACCGGGGAGCTGTTTTTT. Translated, it gives CASSQETDDTGELFF.

The J gene is TRBJ2-1, the V gene TRBV9; TRBD1 agrees at 7 bases. With 4 bases clipped from V and 6 bases from J, the junction kept 4 bases outside the gene matches. CDR3 length equals 13 residues. CDR1 is SGDLS, CDR2 YYNGEE, per germline. The DNA for the CDR3 is TGTGCCAGCAGCTCCCGGGACAGCAATGAGCAGTTCTTC. Its translation: CASSSRDSNEQFF. The whole variable domain, remainder taken from reference TRBV9 and TRBJ2-1, is DSGVTQTPKHLITATGQRVTLRCSPRSGDLSVYWYQQSLDQGLQFLIQYYNGEERAKGNILERFSAQQFPDLHSELNLSSLELGDSALYFCASSSRDSNEQFFGPGTRLTVL.

This clone showed up just once. This rearrangement joins TRBV4-1 to TRBJ2-1; D gene uncertain. The CDR3 sequence is 15 residues long. Trimming removed 0 bases from V and 4 bases from J, with 10 bases in between. Germline V lookup: CDR1 MGHRA, CDR2 YSYEKL. The CDR3 reads CASSQEVAVYNEQFF. As DNA, the CDR3 is TGCGCCAGCAGCCAAGAGGTCGCGGTTTACAATGAGCAGTTCTTC.

The chain couples TRBV19 to TRBJ1-5, with D perhaps TRBD1 (6 bases). The CDR3 loop spans 14 amino acids. Germline CDR1 and CDR2: LNHDA and SQIVND (reference sequence). The V and J ends lost 4 bases and 4 bases respectively, with 11 bases between them. The CDR3 region is CASSKQGRNQPQHF. DNA of the CDR3: TGTGCCAGTAGTAAACAGGGTCGAAATCAGCCCCAGCATTTT.

The V and J genes are TRBV5-1 and TRBJ1-1, with 10 nucleotides matching TRBD1. The CDR3 runs 14 residues. Germline V CDR1 and CDR2: SGHRS, YFSETQ. V shed 4 bases, J shed 8 bases, and the junction held 8 bases outside the gene matches. This chain's CDR3 is CASSVGQGQAEAFF. CDR3 coding DNA: TGCGCCAGCAGCGTGGGACAGGGGCAGGCGGAAGCTTTCTTT.

The chain couples TRBV7-2 to TRBJ1-5; D unclear. This CDR3 has 14 residues. Trimming shortened V by 3 bases and J by 3 bases, and 9 bases separated the two germline ends. Germline assignment: CDR1 SGHTA and CDR2 FQGNSA. In DNA form, the CDR3 reads TGTGCCAGCAGCTTTACAGAGTACAATCAGCCCCAGCATTTT. Its protein is CASSFTEYNQPQHF.

The V gene is TRBV7-2, the J gene TRBJ1-1; 7 nucleotides match TRBD1. Germline V gives CDR1 SGHTA, CDR2 FQGNSA. The length of the CDR3 is 15 residues. Germline trimming cut 4 bases from V and 1 base from J; bases unmatched to any gene: 6. The CDR3 sequence: CASSSPGDRNTEAFF. As DNA, the CDR3 is TGTGCCAGCAGCTCACCCGGGGACAGGAACACTGAAGCTTTCTTT.

This chain uses TRBV7-9 with TRBJ1-1, with TRBD1 identical over 7 bases. Per the germline V gene, CDR1 is SEHNR and CDR2 is FQNEAQ (reference sequence). The CDR3 is made up of 14 amino acids. J was trimmed by 1 base and V by 8 bases; bases with no gene match: 7. The CDR3 DNA sequence: TGTGCCAGCGGAAAGGGGGCCGCGAACACTGAAGCTTTCTTT. The encoded protein is CASGKGAANTEAFF.